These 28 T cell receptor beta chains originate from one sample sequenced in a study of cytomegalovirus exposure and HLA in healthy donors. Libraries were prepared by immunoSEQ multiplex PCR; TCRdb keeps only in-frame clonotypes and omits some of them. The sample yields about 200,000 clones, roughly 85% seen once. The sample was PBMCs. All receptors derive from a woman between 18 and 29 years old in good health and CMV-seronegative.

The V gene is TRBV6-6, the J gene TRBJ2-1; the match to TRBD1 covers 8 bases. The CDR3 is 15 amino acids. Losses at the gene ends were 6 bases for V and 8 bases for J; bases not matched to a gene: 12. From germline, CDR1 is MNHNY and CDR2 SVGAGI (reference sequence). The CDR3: CASSPRQGRLYEQFF. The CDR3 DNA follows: TGTGCCAGCAGCCCCCGACAGGGGAGGTTGTATGAGCAGTTCTTC.

CDR3 DNA: TGTGCCAGCAGTGATTCCCCCGGACAGATCTACGAGCAGTACTTC. It translates to CASSDSPGQIYEQYF. The chain carries TRBV25-1 and TRBJ2-7; D possibly corresponds to TRBD1 (6 bases). Trimming shortened V by 3 bases and J by 3 bases, and 15 bases separated the two germline ends. CDR3 size: 15 residues. Germline CDR1 reads MGHDK; CDR2 reads SYGVNS.

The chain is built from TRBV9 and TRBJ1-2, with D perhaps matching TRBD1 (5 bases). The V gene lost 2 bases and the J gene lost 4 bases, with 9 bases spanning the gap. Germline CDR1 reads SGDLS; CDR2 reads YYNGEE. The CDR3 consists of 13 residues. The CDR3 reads CASSVGQGYGYTF. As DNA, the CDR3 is TGTGCCAGCAGCGTCGGCCAGGGCTATGGCTACACCTTC.

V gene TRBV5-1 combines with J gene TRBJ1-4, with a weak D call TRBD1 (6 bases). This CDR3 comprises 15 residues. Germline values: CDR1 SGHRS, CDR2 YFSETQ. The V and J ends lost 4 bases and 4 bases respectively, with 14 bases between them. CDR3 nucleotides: TGCGCCAGCAGCCCGGGGGGGGCGATTAATGAAAAACTGTTTTTT. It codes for CASSPGGAINEKLFF.

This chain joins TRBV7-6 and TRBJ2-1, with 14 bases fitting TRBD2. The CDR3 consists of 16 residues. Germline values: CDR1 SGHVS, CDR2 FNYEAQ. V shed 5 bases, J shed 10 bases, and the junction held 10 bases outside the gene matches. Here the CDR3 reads CASSPGTSGGRGEQFF. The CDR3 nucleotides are TGTGCCAGCAGCCCCGGGACTAGCGGGGGACGGGGGGAGCAGTTCTTC.

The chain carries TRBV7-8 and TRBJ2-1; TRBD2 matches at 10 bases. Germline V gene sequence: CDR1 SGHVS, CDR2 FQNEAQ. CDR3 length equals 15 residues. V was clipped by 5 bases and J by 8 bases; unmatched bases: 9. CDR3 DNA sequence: TGTGCCAGCAGCCCCCTTAGCGGGAGGTTGTATGAGCAGTTCTTC. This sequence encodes CASSPLSGRLYEQFF.

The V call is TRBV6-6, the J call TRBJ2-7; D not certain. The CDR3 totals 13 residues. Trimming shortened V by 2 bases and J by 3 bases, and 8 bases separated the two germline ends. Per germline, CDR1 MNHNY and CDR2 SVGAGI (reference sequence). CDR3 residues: CASSYPGSYEQYF. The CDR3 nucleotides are TGTGCCAGCAGTTACCCCGGAAGCTACGAGCAGTACTTC.

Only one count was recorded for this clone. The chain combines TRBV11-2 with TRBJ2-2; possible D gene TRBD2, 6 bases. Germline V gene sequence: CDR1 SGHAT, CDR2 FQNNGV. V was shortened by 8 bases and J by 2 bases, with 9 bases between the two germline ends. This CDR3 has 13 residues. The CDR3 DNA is TGTGCCAGCCGGGACTTCAACACCGGGGAGCTGTTTTTT. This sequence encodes CASRDFNTGELFF. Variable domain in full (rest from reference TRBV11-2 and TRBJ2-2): EAGVAQSPRYKIIEKRQSVAFWCNPISGHATLYWYQQILGQGPKLLIQFQNNGVVDDSQLPKDRFSAERLKGVDSTLKIQPAKLEDSAVYLCASRDFNTGELFFGEGSRLTVL.

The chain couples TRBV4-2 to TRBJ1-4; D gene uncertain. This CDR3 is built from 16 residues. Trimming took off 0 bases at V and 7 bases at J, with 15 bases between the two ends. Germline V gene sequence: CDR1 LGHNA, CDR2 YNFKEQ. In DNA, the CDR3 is TGTGCCAGCAGCCAAGAAGTGGCTTCAACTCGTGAAAAACTGTTTTTT. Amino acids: CASSQEVASTREKLFF.

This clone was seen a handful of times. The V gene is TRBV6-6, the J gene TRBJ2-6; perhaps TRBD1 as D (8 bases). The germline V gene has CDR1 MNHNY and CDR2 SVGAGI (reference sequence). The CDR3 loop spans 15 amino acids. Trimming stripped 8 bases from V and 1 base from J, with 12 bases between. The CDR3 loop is CASGQGGSGANVLTF. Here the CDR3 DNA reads TGTGCCAGCGGACAGGGAGGGTCTGGGGCCAACGTCCTGACTTTC.

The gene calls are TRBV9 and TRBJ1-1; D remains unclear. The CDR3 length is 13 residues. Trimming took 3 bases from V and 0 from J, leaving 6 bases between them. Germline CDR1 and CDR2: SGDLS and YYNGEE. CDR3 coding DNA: TGTGCCAGCAGCGCCGGAATGAACACTGAAGCTTTCTTT. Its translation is CASSAGMNTEAFF.

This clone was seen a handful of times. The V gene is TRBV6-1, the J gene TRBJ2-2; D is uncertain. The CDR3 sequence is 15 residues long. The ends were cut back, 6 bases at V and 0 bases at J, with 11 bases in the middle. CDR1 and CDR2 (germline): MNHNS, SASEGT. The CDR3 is CASSLHGTNTGELFF. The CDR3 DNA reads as TGTGCCAGCAGCCTACACGGCACGAACACCGGGGAGCTGTTTTTT.

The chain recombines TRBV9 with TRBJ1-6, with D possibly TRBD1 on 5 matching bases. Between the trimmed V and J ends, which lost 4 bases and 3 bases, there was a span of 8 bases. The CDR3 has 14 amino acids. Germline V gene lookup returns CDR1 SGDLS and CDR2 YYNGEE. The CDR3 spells CASSPTVYNSPLHF. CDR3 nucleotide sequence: TGTGCCAGCAGCCCGACAGTCTATAATTCACCCCTCCACTTT.

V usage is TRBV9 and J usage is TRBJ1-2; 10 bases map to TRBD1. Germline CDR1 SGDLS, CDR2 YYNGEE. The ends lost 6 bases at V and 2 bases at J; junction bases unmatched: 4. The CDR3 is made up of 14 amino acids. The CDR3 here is CASTWDRGNYGYTF. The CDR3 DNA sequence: TGTGCCAGCACCTGGGACAGGGGAAACTATGGCTACACCTTC.

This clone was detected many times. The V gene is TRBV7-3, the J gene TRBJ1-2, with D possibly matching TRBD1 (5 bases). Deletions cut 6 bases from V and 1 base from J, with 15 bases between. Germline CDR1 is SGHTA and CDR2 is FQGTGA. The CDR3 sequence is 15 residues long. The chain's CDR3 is CASRPKLTDNYGYTF. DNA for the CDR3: TGTGCCAGCAGACCCAAATTGACAGATAACTATGGCTACACCTTC.

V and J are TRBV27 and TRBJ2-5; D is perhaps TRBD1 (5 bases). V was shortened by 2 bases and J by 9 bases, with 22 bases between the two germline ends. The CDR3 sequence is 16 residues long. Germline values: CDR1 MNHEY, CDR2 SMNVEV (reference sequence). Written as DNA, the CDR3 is TGTGCCAGCAGTTTAGGGCAGGGTGCGGCCCGGAGACCCCAGTACTTC. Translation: CASSLGQGAARRPQYF.

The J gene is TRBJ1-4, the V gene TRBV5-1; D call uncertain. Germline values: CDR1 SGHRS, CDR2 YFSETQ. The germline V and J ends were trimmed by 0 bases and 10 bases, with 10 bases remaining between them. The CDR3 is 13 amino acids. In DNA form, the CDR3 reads TGCGCCAGCAGCTTGGCGGGCAGCTCAAAACTGTTTTTT. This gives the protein CASSLAGSSKLFF.

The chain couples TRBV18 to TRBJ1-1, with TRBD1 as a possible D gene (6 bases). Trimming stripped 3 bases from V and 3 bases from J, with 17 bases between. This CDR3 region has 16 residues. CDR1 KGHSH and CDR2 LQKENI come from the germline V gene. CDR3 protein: CASSPRRGGADTEAFF. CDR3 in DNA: TGTGCCAGCTCACCCAGAAGGGGGGGGGCGGACACTGAAGCTTTCTTT.

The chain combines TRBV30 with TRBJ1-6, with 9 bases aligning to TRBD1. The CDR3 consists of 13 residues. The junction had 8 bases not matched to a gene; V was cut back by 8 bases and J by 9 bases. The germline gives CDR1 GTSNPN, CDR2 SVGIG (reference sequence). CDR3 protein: CAGGTGLTSPLHF. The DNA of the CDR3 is TGTGCCGGCGGGACAGGGTTGACTTCACCCCTCCACTTT. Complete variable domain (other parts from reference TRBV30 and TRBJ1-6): SQTIHQWPATLVQPVGSPLSLECTVEGTSNPNLYWYRQAAGRGLQLLFYSVGIGQISSEVPQNLSASRPQDRQFILSSKKLLLSDSGFYLCAGGTGLTSPLHFGNGTRLTVT.

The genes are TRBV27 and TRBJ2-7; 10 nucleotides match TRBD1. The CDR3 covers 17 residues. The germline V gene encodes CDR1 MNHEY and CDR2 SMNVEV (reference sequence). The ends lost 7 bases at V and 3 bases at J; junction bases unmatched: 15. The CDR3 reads CASTLMGAGTGVYEQYF. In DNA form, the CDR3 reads TGTGCCAGCACACTAATGGGGGCCGGGACAGGGGTCTACGAGCAGTACTTC.

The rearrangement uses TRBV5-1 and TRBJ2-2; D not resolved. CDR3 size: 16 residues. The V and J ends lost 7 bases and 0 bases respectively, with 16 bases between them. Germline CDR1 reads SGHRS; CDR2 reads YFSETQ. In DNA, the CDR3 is TGCGCCAGCTGGATCTTGCCAGGCACGAACACCGGGGAGCTGTTTTTT. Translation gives CASWILPGTNTGELFF.

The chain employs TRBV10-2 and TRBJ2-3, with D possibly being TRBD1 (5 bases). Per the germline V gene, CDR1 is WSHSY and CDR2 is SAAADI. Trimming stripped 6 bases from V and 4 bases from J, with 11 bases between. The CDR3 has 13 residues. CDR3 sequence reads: CASSQGWADTQYF. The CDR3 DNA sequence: TGCGCCAGCAGCCAGGGTTGGGCAGATACGCAGTATTTT.

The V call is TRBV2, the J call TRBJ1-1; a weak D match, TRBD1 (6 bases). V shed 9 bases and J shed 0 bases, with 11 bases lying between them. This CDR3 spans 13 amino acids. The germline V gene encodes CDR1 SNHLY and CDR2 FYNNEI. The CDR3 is CASPRGMNTEAFF. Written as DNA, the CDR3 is TGTGCCAGTCCCAGGGGCATGAACACTGAAGCTTTCTTT.

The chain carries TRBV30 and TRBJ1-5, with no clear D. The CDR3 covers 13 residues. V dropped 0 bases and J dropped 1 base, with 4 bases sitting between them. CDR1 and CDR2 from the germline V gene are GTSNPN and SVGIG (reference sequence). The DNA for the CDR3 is TGTGCCTGGAGTGTGAACAGCAATCAGCCCCAGCATTTT. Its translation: CAWSVNSNQPQHF.

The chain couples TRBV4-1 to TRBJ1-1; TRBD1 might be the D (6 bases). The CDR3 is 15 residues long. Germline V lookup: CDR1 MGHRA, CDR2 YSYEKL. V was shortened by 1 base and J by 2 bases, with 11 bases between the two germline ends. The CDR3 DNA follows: TGCGCCAGCAGCCAAGGGGGACAACTAAACACTGAAGCTTTCTTT. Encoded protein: CASSQGGQLNTEAFF.

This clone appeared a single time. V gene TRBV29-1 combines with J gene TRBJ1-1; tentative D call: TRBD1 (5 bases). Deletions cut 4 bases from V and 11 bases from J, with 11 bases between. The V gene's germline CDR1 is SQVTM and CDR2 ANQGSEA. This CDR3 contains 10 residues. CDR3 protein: CSVVGTSAFF. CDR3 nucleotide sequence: TGCAGCGTTGTAGGGACGTCGGCTTTCTTT.

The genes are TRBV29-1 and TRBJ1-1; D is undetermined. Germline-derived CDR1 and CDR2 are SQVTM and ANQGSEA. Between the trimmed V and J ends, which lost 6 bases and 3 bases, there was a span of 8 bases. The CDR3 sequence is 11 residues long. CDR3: CSVERDTEAFF. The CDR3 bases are TGCAGCGTGGAGAGAGACACTGAAGCTTTCTTT.

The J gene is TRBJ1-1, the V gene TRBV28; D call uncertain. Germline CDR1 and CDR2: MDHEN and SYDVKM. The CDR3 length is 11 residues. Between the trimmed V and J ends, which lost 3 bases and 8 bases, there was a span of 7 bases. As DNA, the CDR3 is TGTGCCAGCAGTTTCACAGTCGAAGCTTTCTTT. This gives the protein CASSFTVEAFF.